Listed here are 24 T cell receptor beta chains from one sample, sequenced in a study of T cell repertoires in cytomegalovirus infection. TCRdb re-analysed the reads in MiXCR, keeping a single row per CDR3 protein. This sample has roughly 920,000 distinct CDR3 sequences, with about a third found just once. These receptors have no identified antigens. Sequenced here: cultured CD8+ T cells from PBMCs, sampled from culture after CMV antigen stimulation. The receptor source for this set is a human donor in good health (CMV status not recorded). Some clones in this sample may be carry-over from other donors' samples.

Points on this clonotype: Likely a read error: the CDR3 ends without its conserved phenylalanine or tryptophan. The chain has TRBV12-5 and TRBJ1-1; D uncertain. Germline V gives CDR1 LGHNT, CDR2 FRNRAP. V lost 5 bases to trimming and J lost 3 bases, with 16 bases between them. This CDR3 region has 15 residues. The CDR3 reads CASGTPHSSYTEAFL. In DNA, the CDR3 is TGTGCTAGTGGTACCCCCCACTCTTCGTACACTGAAGCTTTCCTT.

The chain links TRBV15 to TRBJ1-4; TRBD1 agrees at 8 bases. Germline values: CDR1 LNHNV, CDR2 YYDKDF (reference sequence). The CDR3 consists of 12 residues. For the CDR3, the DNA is TGTGCTACGGCAGGGGGCAATGAAAAACTGTTTTTT. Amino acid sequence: CATAGGNEKLFF.

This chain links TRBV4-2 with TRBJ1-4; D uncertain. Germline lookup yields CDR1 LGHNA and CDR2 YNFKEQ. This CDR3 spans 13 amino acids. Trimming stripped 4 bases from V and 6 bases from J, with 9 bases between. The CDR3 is CASSLKLDEKLFF. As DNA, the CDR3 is TGTGCCAGCAGCCTCAAACTAGATGAAAAACTGTTTTTT.

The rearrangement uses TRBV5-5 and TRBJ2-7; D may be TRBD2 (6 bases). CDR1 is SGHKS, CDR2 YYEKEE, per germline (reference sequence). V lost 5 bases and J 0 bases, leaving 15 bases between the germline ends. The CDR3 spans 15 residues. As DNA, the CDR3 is TGTGCCAGCAGTTCGGGTCGGAGGGTCTCCTACGAGCAGTACGTC. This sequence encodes CASSSGRRVSYEQYV.

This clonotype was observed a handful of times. The CDR3: CSAEKGGSYEQYF. CDR3 bases: TGCAGCGCAGAAAAGGGGGGCTCCTACGAGCAGTACTTC. The chain employs TRBV29-1 and TRBJ2-7; D may be TRBD1 or TRBD2 (6 bases each). V shed 7 bases and J shed 0 bases, with 13 bases lying between them. CDR3 length: 13 amino acids. Per germline, CDR1 SQVTM and CDR2 ANQGSEA.

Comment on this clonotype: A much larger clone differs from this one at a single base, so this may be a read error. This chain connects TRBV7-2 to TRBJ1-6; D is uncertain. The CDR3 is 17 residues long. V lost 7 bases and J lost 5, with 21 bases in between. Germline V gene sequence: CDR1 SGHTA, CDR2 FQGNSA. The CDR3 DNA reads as TGTGCCAGCACATGGGAAAGTAACCTGCATAATAATTCACCCCTCCACTTT. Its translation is CASTWESNLHNNSPLHF.

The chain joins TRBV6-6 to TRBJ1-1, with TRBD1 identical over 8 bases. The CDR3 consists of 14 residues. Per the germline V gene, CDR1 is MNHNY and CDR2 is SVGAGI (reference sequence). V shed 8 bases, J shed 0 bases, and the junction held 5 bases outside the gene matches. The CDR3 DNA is TGTGCCAGCGGGACAGGAGACATGAACACTGAAGCTTTCTTT. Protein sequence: CASGTGDMNTEAFF.

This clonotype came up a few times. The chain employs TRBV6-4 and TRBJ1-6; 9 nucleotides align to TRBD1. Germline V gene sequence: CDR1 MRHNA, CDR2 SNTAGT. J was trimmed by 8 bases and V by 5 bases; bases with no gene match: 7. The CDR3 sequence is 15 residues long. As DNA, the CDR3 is TGTGCCAGCAGTCTGCGGACAGGGGCGGATTCACCCCTCCACTTT. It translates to CASSLRTGADSPLHF.

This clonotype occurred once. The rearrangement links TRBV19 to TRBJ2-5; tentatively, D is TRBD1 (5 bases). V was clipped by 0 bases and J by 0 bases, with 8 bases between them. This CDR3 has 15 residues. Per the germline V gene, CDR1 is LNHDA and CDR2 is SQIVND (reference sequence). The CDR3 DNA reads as TGTGCCAGTAGTATAGAAGGCAGGGACCAAGAGACCCAGTACTTC. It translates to CASSIEGRDQETQYF. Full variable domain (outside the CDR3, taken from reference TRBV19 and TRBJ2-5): DGGITQSPKYLFRKEGQNVTLSCEQNLNHDAMYWYRQDPGQGLRLIYYSQIVNDFQKGDIAEGYSVSREKKESFPLTVTSAQKNPTAFYLCASSIEGRDQETQYFGPGTRLLVL.

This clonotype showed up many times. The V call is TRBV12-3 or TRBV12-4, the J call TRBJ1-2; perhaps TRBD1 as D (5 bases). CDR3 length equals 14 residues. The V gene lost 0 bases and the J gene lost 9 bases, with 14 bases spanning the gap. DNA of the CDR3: TGTGCCAGCAGTTTAGCGCCCAGGGTCGAGAGCTACACCTTC. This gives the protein CASSLAPRVESYTF.

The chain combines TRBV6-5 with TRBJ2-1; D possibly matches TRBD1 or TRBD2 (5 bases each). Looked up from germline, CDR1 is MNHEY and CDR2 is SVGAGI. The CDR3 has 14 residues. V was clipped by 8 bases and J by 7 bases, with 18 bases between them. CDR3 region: CASRKRGSVNEQFF. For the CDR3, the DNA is TGTGCCAGCCGAAAGAGGGGCAGCGTAAATGAGCAGTTCTTC.

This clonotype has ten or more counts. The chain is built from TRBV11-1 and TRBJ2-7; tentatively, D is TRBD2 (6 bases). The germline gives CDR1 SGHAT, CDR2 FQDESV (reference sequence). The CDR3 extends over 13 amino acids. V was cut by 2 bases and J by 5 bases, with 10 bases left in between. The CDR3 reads CASSLRGNDEQYV. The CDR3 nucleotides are TGTGCCAGCAGCTTACGGGGGAATGACGAGCAGTACGTC.

CDR3 in amino acids: CASSLARRETQYF. CDR3 nucleotides: TGTGCCAGCAGCTTAGCCAGGCGCGAGACCCAGTACTTC. The chain links TRBV5-6 to TRBJ2-5; no firm D call. CDR3 size: 13 residues. Germline lookup yields CDR1 SGHDT and CDR2 YYEEEE. The V and J ends lost 2 bases and 5 bases respectively, with 10 bases between them.

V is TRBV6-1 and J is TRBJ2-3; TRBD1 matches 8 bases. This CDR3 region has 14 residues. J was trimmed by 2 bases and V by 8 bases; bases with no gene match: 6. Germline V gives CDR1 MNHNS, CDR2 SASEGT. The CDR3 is CASEDRAFTDTQYF. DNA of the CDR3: TGTGCCAGCGAGGACAGGGCGTTCACAGATACGCAGTATTTT.

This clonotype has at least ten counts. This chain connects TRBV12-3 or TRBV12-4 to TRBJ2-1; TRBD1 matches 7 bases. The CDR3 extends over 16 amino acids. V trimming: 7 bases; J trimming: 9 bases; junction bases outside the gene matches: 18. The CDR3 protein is CASTQFRDRGSGEQFF. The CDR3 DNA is TGTGCCAGCACTCAATTCCGGGACAGAGGTTCTGGTGAGCAGTTCTTC.

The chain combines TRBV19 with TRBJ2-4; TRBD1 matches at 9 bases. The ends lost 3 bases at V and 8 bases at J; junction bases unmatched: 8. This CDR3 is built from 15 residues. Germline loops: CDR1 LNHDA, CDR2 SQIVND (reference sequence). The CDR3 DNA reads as TGTGCCAGTAGTATCTCCGGGACAGGGTTGGACATTCAGTACTTC. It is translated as CASSISGTGLDIQYF.

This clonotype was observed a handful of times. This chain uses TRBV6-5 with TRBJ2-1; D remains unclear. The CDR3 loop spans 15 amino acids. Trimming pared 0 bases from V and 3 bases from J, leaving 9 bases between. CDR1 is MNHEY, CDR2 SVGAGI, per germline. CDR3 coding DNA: TGTGCCAGCAGTTACTCTACGGGCTACTACAATGAGCAGTTCTTC. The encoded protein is CASSYSTGYYNEQFF.

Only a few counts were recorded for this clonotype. The CDR3 sequence is CASSDSGRGTDTQYF. CDR3 DNA: TGTGCCAGCAGCGATTCGGGCAGGGGGACAGATACGCAGTATTTT. The J gene is TRBJ2-3, the V gene TRBV9; 7 bases are a match to TRBD1. CDR1 is SGDLS and CDR2 is YYNGEE in the germline V gene. With 3 bases clipped from V and 3 bases from J, the junction kept 7 bases outside the gene matches. The CDR3 is 15 amino acids.

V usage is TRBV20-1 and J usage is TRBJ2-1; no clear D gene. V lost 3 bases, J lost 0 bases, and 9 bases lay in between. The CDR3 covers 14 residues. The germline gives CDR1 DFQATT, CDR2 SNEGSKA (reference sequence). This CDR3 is CSARTLSSYNEQFF. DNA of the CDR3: TGCAGTGCTAGGACGCTAAGCTCCTACAATGAGCAGTTCTTC.

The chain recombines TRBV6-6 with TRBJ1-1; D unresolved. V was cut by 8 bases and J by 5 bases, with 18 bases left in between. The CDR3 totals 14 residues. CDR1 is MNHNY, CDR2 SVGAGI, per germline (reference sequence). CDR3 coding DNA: TGTGCCAGCCTGAGTGGATCCCAAGGGACTGAAGCTTTCTTT. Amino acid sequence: CASLSGSQGTEAFF.

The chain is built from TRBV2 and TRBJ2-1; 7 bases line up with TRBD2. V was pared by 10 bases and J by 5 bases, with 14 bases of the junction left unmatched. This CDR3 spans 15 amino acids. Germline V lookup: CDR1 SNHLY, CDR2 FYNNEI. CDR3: CAILPPGGSHNEQFF. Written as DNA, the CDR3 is TGTGCCATACTCCCACCGGGGGGATCTCACAATGAGCAGTTCTTC.

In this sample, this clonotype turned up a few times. CDR3 nucleotide sequence: TGTGCCAGCAGCTTAACCGGACAGGAGCAGTTCTTC. This gives the protein CASSLTGQEQFF. The chain recombines TRBV7-9 with TRBJ2-1, with D possibly being TRBD1 (6 bases). The germline V gene has CDR1 SEHNR and CDR2 FQNEAQ (reference sequence). V lost 2 bases and J 10 bases, leaving 9 bases between the germline ends. CDR3 length: 12 residues. The full variable domain, with the rest looked up from reference TRBV7-9 and TRBJ2-1, is DTGVSQNPRHKITKRGQNVTFRCDPISEHNRLYWYRQTLGQGPEFLTYFQNEAQLEKSRLLSDRFSAERPKGSFSTLEIQRTEQGDSAMYLCASSLTGQEQFFGPGTRLTVL.

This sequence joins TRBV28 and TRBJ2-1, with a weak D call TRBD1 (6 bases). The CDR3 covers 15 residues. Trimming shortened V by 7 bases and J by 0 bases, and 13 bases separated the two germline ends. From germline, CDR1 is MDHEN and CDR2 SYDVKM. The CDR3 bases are TGTGCCAGCACCCTGACAGGAGCCTCCTACAATGAGCAGTTCTTC. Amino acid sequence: CASTLTGASYNEQFF. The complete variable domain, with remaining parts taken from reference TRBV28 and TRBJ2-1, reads DVKVTQSSRYLVKRTGEKVFLECVQDMDHENMFWYRQDPGLGLRLIYFSYDVKMKEKGDIPEGYSVSREKKERFSLILESASTNQTSMYLCASTLTGASYNEQFFGPGTRLTVL.

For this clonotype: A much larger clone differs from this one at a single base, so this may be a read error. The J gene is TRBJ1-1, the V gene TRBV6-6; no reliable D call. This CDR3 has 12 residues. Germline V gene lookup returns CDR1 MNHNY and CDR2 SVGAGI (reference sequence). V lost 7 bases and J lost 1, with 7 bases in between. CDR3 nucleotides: TGTGCCAGCAATTGGGGGAACACTGAAGCTTTCTTT. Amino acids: CASNWGNTEAFF.